The 4 T cell receptor beta chains reported below all come from one sample, sequenced in a study of blood T cell repertoires in COVID-19. The data were produced by immunoSEQ multiplex PCR, yet TCRdb's version contains in-frame clones alone and is incomplete. The table includes under 15,000 clones, over 75% detected once. The sample comprised peripheral blood. These receptors originate from a human donor in a cohort sampled during active COVID-19.

Worth noting for this clone: The sample contains more than one DNA sequence encoding this CDR3. V usage is TRBV6-2 or TRBV6-3 and J usage is TRBJ2-2; D uncertain. The germline CDR1 and CDR2 sequences are MNHEY and SVGEGT. The CDR3 spans 14 residues. Between the trimmed V and J ends, which lost 2 bases and 4 bases, there was a span of 8 bases. The CDR3 coding sequence is TGTGCCAGCAGTTACCGGTCTAGCACCGGGGAGCTGTTTTTT. Encoded protein: CASSYRSSTGELFF.

The chain recombines TRBV20-1 with TRBJ2-1; no reliable D call. In germline, CDR1 is DFQATT, CDR2 SNEGSKA (reference sequence). This CDR3 is 11 amino acids long. The V gene lost 6 bases and the J gene lost 9 bases, with 12 bases spanning the gap. The CDR3, as DNA: TGCAGTGCCCTTGGTGGCCTTGAGCAGTTCTTC. Translated, it gives CSALGGLEQFF.

The chain has TRBV6-5 and TRBJ1-1; D is unresolved. This CDR3 has 12 amino acids. V was pared by 8 bases and J by 9 bases, with 16 bases between. Germline loops: CDR1 MNHEY, CDR2 SVGAGI. The CDR3 DNA sequence: TGTGCCAGCCGCGGAAGTCGGGTTAAAGCTTTCTTT. Translated: CASRGSRVKAFF.

The J gene is TRBJ1-5, the V gene TRBV27; the D is unclear. V was cut by 5 bases and J by 4 bases, with 12 bases left in between. CDR1 MNHEY and CDR2 SMNVEV come from the germline V gene (reference sequence). The CDR3 totals 14 residues. In nucleotides, the CDR3 is TGTGCCAGCAGTCGGGTGGGCGGGAATCAGCCCCAGCATTTT. This sequence encodes CASSRVGGNQPQHF.